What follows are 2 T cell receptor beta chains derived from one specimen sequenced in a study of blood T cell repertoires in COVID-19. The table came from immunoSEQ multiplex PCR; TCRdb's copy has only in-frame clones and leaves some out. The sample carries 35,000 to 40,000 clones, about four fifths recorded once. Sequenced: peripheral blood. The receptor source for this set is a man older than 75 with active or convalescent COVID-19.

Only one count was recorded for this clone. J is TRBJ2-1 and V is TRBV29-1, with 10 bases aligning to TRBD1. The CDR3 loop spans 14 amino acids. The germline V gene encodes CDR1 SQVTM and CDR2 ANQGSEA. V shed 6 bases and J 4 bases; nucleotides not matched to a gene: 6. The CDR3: CSVQGQGTYNEQFF. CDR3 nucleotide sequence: TGCAGCGTACAGGGACAGGGGACATACAATGAGCAGTTCTTC.

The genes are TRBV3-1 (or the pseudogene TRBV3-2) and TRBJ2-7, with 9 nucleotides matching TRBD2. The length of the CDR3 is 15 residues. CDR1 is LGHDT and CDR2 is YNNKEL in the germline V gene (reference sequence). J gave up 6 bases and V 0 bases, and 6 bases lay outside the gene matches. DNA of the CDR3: TGTGCCAGCAGCCAAGAGAGCGGGAGGCCACCCGAGCAGTACTTC. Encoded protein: CASSQESGRPPEQYF.